Listed here are 9 T cell receptor beta chains from one sample, sequenced in a study of blood T cell repertoires in COVID-19. Assay: immunoSEQ multiplex PCR; the TCRdb copy retains only in-frame clones and omits some. The sample lists about 210,000 clones; around 82% were seen once. The sample taken for sequencing was peripheral blood. The receptors come from a woman aged 35 to 49 with active or convalescent COVID-19.

This clone was detected a few times. The V call is TRBV6-5, the J call TRBJ1-1; D might be TRBD1 (5 bases). V lost 6 bases to trimming and J lost 6 bases, with 8 bases between them. The CDR3 consists of 11 residues. CDR1 and CDR2 from the germline V gene are MNHEY and SVGAGI. DNA of the CDR3: TGTGCCAGCAGAACAGGATCTGAAGCTTTCTTT. Translating gives CASRTGSEAFF.

The chain combines TRBV9 with TRBJ2-7; perhaps TRBD1 as D (5 bases). V was shortened by 0 bases and J by 2 bases, with 9 bases between the two germline ends. Germline CDR1 reads SGDLS; CDR2 reads YYNGEE. CDR3 size: 14 residues. The CDR3 DNA reads TGTGCCAGCAGCGTAGCAGGGAACCCCTACGAGCAGTACTTC. This translates into CASSVAGNPYEQYF.

This chain uses TRBV5-1 with TRBJ2-2; 10 bases align to TRBD2. The V segment lost 1 base and the J segment 6 bases; nucleotides outside the gene matches: 6. Per germline, CDR1 SGHRS and CDR2 YFSETQ. The CDR3 length is 16 residues. CDR3 nucleotides: TGCGCCAGCAGCTTGAGCGGGGGGGCGCCACCCGGGGAGCTGTTTTTT. Its protein is CASSLSGGAPPGELFF.

The chain employs TRBV24-1 and TRBJ2-3; D gene unclear. Germline V gene sequence: CDR1 KGHDR, CDR2 SFDVKD. V lost 4 bases to trimming and J lost 5 bases, with 6 bases between them. This CDR3 contains 12 residues. The CDR3 coding sequence is TGTGCCACCAGTGAATCTATAGATACGCAGTATTTT. Translation gives CATSESIDTQYF.

V and J are TRBV5-4 and TRBJ2-6; TRBD1 agrees at 7 bases. V trimming: 4 bases; J trimming: 10 bases; junction bases outside the gene matches: 17. The CDR3 extends over 17 amino acids. Germline V gives CDR1 SGHNT, CDR2 YYREEE (reference sequence). The CDR3 DNA follows: TGTGCCAGCAGCCCCCAAGCAGGGGGTATTTTAAGGAACGTCCTGACTTTC. This sequence encodes CASSPQAGGILRNVLTF. Filled out from reference TRBV5-4 and TRBJ2-6, the complete variable domain reads ETGVTQSPTHLIKTRGQQVTLRCSSQSGHNTVSWYQQALGQGPQFIFQYYREEENGRGNFPPRFSGLQFPNYSSELNVNALELDDSALYLCASSPQAGGILRNVLTFGAGSRLTVL.

V usage is TRBV7-2 and J usage is TRBJ2-5, with TRBD2 identical over 8 bases. CDR1 and CDR2 (germline): SGHTA, FQGNSA. The CDR3 has 15 residues. The J segment lost 4 bases and the V segment lost 3 bases, leaving 7 bases of the junction unmatched. CDR3 in DNA: TGTGCCAGCAGCTTGGCGGGACTAGGCTTAGAGACCCAGTACTTC. Amino acids: CASSLAGLGLETQYF. Full variable domain (outside the CDR3, taken from reference TRBV7-2 and TRBJ2-5): GAGVSQSPSNKVTEKGKDVELRCDPISGHTALYWYRQSLGQGLEFLIYFQGNSAPDKSGLPSDRFSAERTGGSVSTLTIQRTQQEDSAVYLCASSLAGLGLETQYFGPGTRLLVL.

CDR3 residues: CASKTGTTRNTEAFF. CDR3 nucleotide sequence: TGTGCCAGTAAAACAGGGACGACCCGGAACACTGAAGCTTTCTTT. V usage is TRBV19 and J usage is TRBJ1-1, with a weak D call TRBD1 (6 bases). Germline CDR1 and CDR2: LNHDA and SQIVND (reference sequence). With 7 bases removed from V and 1 base from J, the gap between germline ends came to 16 bases. CDR3 length equals 15 residues.

Only one count was recorded for this clone. This chain joins TRBV18 and TRBJ2-7; D is undetermined. Trimming removed 1 base at V and 0 bases at J, with 7 bases between. This CDR3 has 14 amino acids. Germline V gives CDR1 KGHSH, CDR2 LQKENI. In nucleotides, the CDR3 is TGTGCCAGCTCACCACAGTCGAGCTCCTACGAGCAGTACTTC. Translating it yields CASSPQSSSYEQYF.

The rearrangement joins TRBV7-9 to TRBJ1-2, with D possibly being TRBD1 (5 bases). V lost 1 base to trimming and J lost 6 bases, with 12 bases between them. The CDR3 sequence is 14 residues long. From germline, CDR1 is SEHNR and CDR2 FQNEAQ (reference sequence). For the CDR3, the DNA is TGTGCCAGCAGCTTAGTGACAGCAGCCGATGGCTACACCTTC. It encodes CASSLVTAADGYTF.